This T cell receptor beta chain derives from a study of OX40 agonist ivuxolimab in advanced cancers. Across the whole study: At 0.01 to 10 mg/kg, ivuxolimab was administered intravenously to patients every 2 weeks. Study-wide results and limits: CD8+ T cells (on average) carried more expanded clones than CD4+ T cells.

J lost 2 bases, V lost 5 bases, and 9 bases had no gene match. The V gene's germline CDR1 is SGHVS and CDR2 FNYEAQ. This CDR3 has 15 amino acids. Measured with immunoSEQ multiplex PCR; TCRdb has only the in-frame clones, and not every one. Of about 70,000 clones in the sample, roughly 90% are singletons; the top ten hold 6.5% to 8.5%. Autoimmune disease history or systemic immunosuppression led to patient exclusion. This clone was found once. The antigen remains undetermined. This chain joins TRBV7-6 and TRBJ2-7, with 7 positions matching TRBD1. The sample in question was CD4+ or CD8+ T cells sorted from blood, obtained in a trial of the OX40 agonist ivuxolimab. The TCR originated in an adult with an advanced solid tumor such as melanoma, head and neck, liver or kidney cancer. The CDR3 loop is CASSVHRDRTYEQYF. The DNA for the CDR3 is TGTGCCAGCAGCGTACACCGGGACAGAACCTACGAGCAGTACTTC.